Listed below are T cell receptor beta chains from one sample, sequenced in a study of blood T cell repertoires in COVID-19. Clones were read by immunoSEQ multiplex PCR, and TCRdb kept only the in-frame ones, dropping some. The sample holds 65,000 to 95,000 clones, roughly 89% seen once. Sequencing input: peripheral blood. Every receptor here comes from a man aged 50 or older with active COVID-19. Both conserved end residues are part of each CDR3. D genes are given only for firm matches. Rows may omit the clone size; those that give it use once, few, many or a size class.

CDR3 protein	CDR3 DNA	clone size	V gene	D gene	J gene
CASSLAGTSGTYEQYF	TGCGCCAGCAGCCTTGCCGGGACTAGCGGGACCTACGAGCAGTACTTC	once	TRBV5-1	TRBD2	TRBJ2-7
CSFTQGTEAFF	TGCAGCTTCACCCAGGGCACTGAAGCTTTCTTT	NA	TRBV29-1	NA	TRBJ1-1
CASSDQAGSPLHF	TGTGCCAGCAGTGACCAGGCAGGTTCACCCCTCCACTTT	NA	TRBV6-4	NA	TRBJ1-6
CASSEDRSPRETQYF	TGTGCCAGCAGCGAGGACAGGAGCCCAAGGGAGACCCAGTACTTC	NA	TRBV5-4	TRBD1	TRBJ2-5
CAWSARGAGETQYF	TGTGCCTGGAGTGCCCGGGGAGCTGGAGAGACCCAGTACTTC	NA	TRBV30	NA	TRBJ2-5
CAWSRQGITEAFF	TGTGCCTGGAGCAGACAGGGGATCACTGAAGCTTTCTTT	NA	TRBV30	TRBD1	TRBJ1-1
CAIRGSDSLGNTIYF	TGTGCCATCAGGGGGTCTGACAGCCTTGGAAACACCATATATTTT	few	TRBV10-3	NA	TRBJ1-3
CASSIQSAGGRQTQYF	TGTGCCAGTAGTATTCAATCGGCGGGAGGGCGACAGACCCAGTACTTC	NA	TRBV19	TRBD2	TRBJ2-5
CASSLSGIGAFF	TGTGCCAGCAGCTTATCCGGGATCGGTGCTTTCTTT	few	TRBV11-3	NA	TRBJ1-1
CASSFAGQAYEQYF	TGTGCCAGCAGTTTTGCGGGACAGGCCTACGAGCAGTACTTC	NA	TRBV28	TRBD1	TRBJ2-7
CASSPIGLAAMVSRRYF	TGCGCCAGCAGTCCAATCGGACTAGCTGCAATGGTATCTCGTCGGTATTTT	NA	TRBV5-1	TRBD2	TRBJ2-3
CASSQDLTGAGNTIYF	TGTGCCAGCAGCCAAGACCTGACAGGGGCCGGAAACACCATATATTTT	NA	TRBV3-1/TRBV3-2	TRBD1	TRBJ1-3
CASSRQPNTEAFF	TGTGCCAGCAGTAGACAGCCTAACACTGAAGCTTTCTTT	NA	TRBV28	NA	TRBJ1-1
CASRPRTSGGAHEQFF	TGTGCCAGCAGACCCCGGACTAGCGGGGGGGCACATGAGCAGTTCTTC	NA	TRBV4-2	TRBD2	TRBJ2-1
CASSLYSGLASYNEQFF	TGCGCCAGCAGCTTGTATTCGGGACTAGCGTCTTACAATGAGCAGTTCTTC	NA	TRBV5-1	TRBD2	TRBJ2-1
CASSPEAGARTGELFF	TGTGCCAGCTCACCAGAGGCAGGGGCGCGCACCGGGGAGCTGTTTTTT	NA	TRBV18	NA	TRBJ2-2
CASSGREETNEQFF	TGTGCCAGCAGTGGGAGGGAGGAGACCAATGAGCAGTTCTTC	NA	TRBV2	NA	TRBJ2-1
CASRTQGKNTEAFF	TGTGCCAGCAGGACCCAGGGGAAGAACACTGAAGCTTTCTTT	NA	TRBV27	NA	TRBJ1-1
CASSQAGETQYF	TGTGCCAGCAGCCAAGCGGGGGAGACCCAGTACTTC	NA	TRBV3-1/TRBV3-2	NA	TRBJ2-5
CASSASGGSNQPQHF	TGTGCCAGCAGCGCCAGCGGGGGTAGCAATCAGCCCCAGCATTTT	NA	TRBV9	NA	TRBJ1-5
CASSTDSSTLRNYGYTF	TGTGCCAGTAGCACCGACAGCTCAACCCTTCGTAACTATGGCTACACCTTC	NA	TRBV19	NA	TRBJ1-2
CASSQDRGPLYEQYF	TGCGCCAGCAGCCAGGACAGGGGGCCACTCTACGAGCAGTACTTC	NA	TRBV4-3	TRBD1	TRBJ2-7
CSVEKDRGRTEAFF	TGCAGCGTTGAGAAGGACAGGGGTCGCACTGAAGCTTTCTTT	NA	TRBV29-1	TRBD1	TRBJ1-1
CASSPPNRGRAEAFF	TGTGCCAGCTCACCACCAAATCGGGGGAGGGCTGAAGCTTTCTTT	few	TRBV18	NA	TRBJ1-1
CAWSVLDTQYF	TGTGCCTGGAGTGTCTTGGATACGCAGTATTTT	once	TRBV30	NA	TRBJ2-3
CASILRPGGFYEQYF	TGTGCCAGCATCCTACGGCCAGGGGGCTTCTACGAGCAGTACTTC	NA	TRBV13	TRBD1	TRBJ2-7
CASSEGTGETGELFF	TGTGCCAGCAGCGAAGGGACAGGGGAGACCGGGGAGCTGTTTTTT	NA	TRBV25-1	TRBD1	TRBJ2-2
CASSGRQGGNEQFF	TGTGCCAGCAGCGGAAGACAGGGAGGTAATGAGCAGTTCTTC	NA	TRBV27	NA	TRBJ2-1
CASSPRGTSSGNTIYF	TGTGCCAGCAGTCCAAGGGGCACTAGCAGTGGAAACACCATATATTTT	NA	TRBV3-1/TRBV3-2	NA	TRBJ1-3
CASSPGTGGSPLHF	TGTGCCAGTAGTCCTGGGACAGGGGGCTCACCCCTCCACTTT	NA	TRBV19	TRBD1	TRBJ1-6